This TCR beta chain was sequenced in a study of blood T cell repertoires in COVID-19. At the level of the study: Sources were T cells, B-cell-depleted T cells, or PBMCs; the material itself was cDNA or gDNA.

Assay used: immunoSEQ multiplex PCR; TCRdb lists only in-frame clones, some missing. The profile shows about 120,000 clones, 78% of them singletons. This CDR3 region has 17 residues. Deletions cut 5 bases from V and 0 bases from J, with 19 bases between. The germline V gene has CDR1 SEHNR and CDR2 FQNEAQ (reference sequence). The rearrangement joins TRBV7-9 to TRBJ1-2, with TRBD1 as a possible D gene (6 bases). The receptor comes from a man between 65 and 85 years old with acute or convalescent COVID-19. Sequencing used peripheral blood. CDR3 nucleotide sequence: TGTGCCAGCAGCCTAGTGACAGGCTCGAATACTAACTATGGCTACACCTTC. Its protein is CASSLVTGSNTNYGYTF.